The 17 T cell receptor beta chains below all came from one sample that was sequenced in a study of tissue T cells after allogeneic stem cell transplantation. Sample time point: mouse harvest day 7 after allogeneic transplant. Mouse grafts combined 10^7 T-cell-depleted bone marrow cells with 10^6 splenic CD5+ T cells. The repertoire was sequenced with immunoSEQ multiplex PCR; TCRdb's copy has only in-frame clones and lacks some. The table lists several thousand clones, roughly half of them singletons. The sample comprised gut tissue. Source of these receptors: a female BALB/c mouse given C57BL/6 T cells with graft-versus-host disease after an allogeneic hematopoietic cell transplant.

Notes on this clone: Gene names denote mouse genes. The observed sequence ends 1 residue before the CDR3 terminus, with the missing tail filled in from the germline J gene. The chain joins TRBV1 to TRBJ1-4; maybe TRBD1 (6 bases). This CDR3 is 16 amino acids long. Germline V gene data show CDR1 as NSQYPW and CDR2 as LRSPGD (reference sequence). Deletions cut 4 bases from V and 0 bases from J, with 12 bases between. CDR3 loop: CTCSGTGTISNERLFF. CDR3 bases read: TGCACCTGCAGTGGGACCGGGACAATTTCCAACGAAAGATTATTT.

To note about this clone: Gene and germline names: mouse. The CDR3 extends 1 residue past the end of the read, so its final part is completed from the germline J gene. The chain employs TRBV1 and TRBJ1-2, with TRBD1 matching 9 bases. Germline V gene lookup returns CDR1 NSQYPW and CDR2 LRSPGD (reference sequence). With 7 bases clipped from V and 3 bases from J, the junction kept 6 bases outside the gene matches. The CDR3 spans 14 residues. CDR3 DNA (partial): TGCACCTGCAACACAGGGGGCGCTGACTCCGACTACACC. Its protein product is CTCNTGGADSDYT. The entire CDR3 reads CTCNTGGADSDYTF.

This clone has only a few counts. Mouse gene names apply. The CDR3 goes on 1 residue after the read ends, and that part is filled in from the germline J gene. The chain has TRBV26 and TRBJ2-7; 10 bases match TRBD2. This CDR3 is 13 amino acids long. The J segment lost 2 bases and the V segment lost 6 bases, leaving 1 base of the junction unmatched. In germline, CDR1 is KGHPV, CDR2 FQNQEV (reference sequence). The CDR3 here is CASRGLGPYEQYF. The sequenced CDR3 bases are TGTGCCAGCAGGGGACTGGGGCCCTATGAACAGTAC.

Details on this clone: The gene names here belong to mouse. The CDR3 spells CASSRRDRGGTEVFF. The part of the CDR3 DNA that was read is TGTGCCAGCAGTCGCCGGGACAGGGGAGGCACAGAAGTCTTC. The chain carries TRBV26 and TRBJ1-1, with TRBD1 matching 10 bases. The read terminates 1 residue ahead of where the CDR3 ends, so the germline J gene completes it. CDR1 is KGHPV, CDR2 FQNQEV, per germline (reference sequence). The CDR3 extends over 15 amino acids. V trimming: 4 bases; J trimming: 4 bases; junction bases outside the gene matches: 6.

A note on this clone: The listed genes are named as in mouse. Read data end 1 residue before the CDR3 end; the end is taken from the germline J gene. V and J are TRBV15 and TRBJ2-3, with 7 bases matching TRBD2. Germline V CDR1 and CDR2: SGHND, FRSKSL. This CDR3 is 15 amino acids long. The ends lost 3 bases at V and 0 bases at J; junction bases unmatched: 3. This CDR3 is CASSFGGSSAETLYF. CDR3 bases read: TGTGCCAGCAGTTTTGGGGGGTCTAGTGCAGAAACGCTGTAT.

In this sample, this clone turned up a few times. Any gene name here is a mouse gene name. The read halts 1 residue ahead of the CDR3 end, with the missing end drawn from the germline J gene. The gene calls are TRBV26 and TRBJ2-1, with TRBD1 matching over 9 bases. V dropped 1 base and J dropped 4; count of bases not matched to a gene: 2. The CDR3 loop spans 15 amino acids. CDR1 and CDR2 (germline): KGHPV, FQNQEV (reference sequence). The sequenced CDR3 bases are TGTGCCAGCAGTCTGTGGACAGGGGAGTATGCTGAGCAGTTC. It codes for CASSLWTGEYAEQF. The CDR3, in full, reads CASSLWTGEYAEQFF.

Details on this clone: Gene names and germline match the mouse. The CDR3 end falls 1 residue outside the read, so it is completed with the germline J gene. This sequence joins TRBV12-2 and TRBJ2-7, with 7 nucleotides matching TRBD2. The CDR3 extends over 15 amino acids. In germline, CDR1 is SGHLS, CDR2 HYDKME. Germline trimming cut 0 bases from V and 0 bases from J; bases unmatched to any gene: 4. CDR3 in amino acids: CASSLSGGSSYEQYF. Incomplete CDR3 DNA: TGTGCCAGCTCTCTCTCGGGGGGGAGCTCCTATGAACAGTAC.

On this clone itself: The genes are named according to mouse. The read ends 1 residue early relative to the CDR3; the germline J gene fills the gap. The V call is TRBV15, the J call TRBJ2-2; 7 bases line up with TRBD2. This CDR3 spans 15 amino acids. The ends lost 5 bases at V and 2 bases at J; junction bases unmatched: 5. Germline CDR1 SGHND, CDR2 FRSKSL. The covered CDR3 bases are TGTGCCAGCAGTCTTACTGGGGCGAACACCGGGCAGCTCTAC. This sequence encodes CASSLTGANTGQLY. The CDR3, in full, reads CASSLTGANTGQLYF.

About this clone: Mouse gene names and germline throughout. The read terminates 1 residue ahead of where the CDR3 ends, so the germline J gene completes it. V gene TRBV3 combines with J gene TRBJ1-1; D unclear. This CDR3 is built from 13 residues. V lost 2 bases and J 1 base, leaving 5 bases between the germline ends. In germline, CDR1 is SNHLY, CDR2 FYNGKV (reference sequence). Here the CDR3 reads CASSLRQNTEVFF. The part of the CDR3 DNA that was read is TGTGCCAGCAGCTTAAGGCAAAACACAGAAGTCTTC.

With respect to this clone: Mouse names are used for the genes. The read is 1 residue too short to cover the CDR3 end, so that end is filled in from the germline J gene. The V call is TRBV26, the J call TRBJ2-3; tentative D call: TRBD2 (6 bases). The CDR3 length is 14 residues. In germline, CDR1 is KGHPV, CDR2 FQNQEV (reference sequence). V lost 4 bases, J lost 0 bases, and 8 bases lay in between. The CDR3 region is CASSPTGSAETLYF. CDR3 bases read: TGTGCCAGCAGTCCCACTGGGAGTGCAGAAACGCTGTAT.

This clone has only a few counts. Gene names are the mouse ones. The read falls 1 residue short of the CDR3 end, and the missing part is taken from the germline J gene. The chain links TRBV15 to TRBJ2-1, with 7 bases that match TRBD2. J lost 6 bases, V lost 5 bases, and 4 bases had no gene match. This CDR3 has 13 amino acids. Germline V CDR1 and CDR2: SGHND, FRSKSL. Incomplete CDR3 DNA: TGTGCCAGCAGTCCGGGACTGTCTGCTGAGCAGTTC. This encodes CASSPGLSAEQF. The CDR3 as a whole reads CASSPGLSAEQFF.

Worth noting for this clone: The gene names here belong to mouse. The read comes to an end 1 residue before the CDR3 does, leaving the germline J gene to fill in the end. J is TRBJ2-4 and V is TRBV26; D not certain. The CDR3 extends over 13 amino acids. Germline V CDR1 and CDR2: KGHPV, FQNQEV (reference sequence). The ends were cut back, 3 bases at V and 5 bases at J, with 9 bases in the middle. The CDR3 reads CASSLQGSNTLYF. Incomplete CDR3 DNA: TGTGCCAGCAGTCTACAAGGGTCAAACACCTTGTAC.

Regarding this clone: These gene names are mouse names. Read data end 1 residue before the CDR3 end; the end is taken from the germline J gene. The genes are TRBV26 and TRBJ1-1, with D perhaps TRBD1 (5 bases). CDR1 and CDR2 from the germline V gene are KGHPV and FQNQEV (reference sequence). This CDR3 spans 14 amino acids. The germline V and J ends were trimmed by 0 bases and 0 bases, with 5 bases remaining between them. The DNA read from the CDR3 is TGTGCCAGCAGTCTGTCGGGGGCAAACACAGAAGTCTTC. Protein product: CASSLSGANTEVF. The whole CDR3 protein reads CASSLSGANTEVFF.

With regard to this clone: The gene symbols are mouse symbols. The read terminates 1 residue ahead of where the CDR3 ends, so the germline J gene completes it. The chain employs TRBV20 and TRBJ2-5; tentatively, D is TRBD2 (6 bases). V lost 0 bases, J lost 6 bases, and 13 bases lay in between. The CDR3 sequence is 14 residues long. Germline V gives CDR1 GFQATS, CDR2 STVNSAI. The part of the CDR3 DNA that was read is TGTGGTGCTAGGGATTTCTGGGGAAGGGACACCCAGTAC. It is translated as CGARDFWGRDTQY. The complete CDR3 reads CGARDFWGRDTQYF.

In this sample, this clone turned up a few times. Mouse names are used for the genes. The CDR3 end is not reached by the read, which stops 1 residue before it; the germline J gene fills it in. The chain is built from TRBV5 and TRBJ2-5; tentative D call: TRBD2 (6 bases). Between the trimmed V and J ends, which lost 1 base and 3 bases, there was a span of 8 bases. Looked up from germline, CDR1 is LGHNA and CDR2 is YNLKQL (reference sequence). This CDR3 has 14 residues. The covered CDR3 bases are TGTGCCAGCAGCCAAGCTGGGGATCAAGACACCCAGTAC. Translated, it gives CASSQAGDQDTQY. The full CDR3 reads CASSQAGDQDTQYF.

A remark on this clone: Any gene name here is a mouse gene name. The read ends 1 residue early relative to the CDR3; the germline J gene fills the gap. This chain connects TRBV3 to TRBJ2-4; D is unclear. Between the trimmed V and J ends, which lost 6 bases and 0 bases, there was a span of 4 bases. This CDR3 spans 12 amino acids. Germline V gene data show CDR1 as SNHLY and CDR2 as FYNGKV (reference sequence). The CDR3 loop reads CASRSSQNTLYF. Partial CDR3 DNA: TGTGCCAGCAGGTCTAGTCAAAACACCTTGTAC.

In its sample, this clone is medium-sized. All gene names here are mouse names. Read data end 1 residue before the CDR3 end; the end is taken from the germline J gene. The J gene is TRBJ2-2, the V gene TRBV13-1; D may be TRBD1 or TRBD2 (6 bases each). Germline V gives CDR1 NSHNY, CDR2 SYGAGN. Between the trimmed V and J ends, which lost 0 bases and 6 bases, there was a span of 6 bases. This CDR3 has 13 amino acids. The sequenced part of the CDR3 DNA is TGTGCCAGCAGTGATGGGGGGCCCGGGCAGCTCTAC. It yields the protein CASSDGGPGQLY. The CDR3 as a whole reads CASSDGGPGQLYF.